One and the same sample provided the 32 T cell receptor beta chains below, sequenced in a study of blood T cell repertoires in COVID-19. Method: immunoSEQ multiplex PCR; TCRdb's copy keeps in-frame clones and lacks some. The sample lists about 44,000 clones, around 87% occurring once. Sequencing was performed on peripheral blood. These TCRs come from a human donor in a cohort sampled during active COVID-19.

This clone was counted a few times. This chain connects TRBV16 to TRBJ1-3; TRBD1 is a possible D gene (5 bases). Looked up from germline, CDR1 is KGHSY and CDR2 is FQNENV. The CDR3 covers 15 residues. V lost 4 bases and J lost 4, with 14 bases in between. The CDR3 loop is CASSPRRVTGNTIYF. In DNA form, the CDR3 reads TGTGCCAGCAGCCCCCGCAGGGTCACCGGAAACACCATATATTTT.

This chain connects TRBV5-1 to TRBJ2-7, with D possibly being TRBD1 (6 bases). In germline, CDR1 is SGHRS, CDR2 YFSETQ. This CDR3 has 14 amino acids. Trimming cost V 4 bases and J 2 bases, with 13 bases left between them. CDR3 sequence (DNA): TGCGCCAGCAGCCATGGGGGCCCCACCTACGAGCAGTACTTC. Its translation is CASSHGGPTYEQYF. Full variable domain (outside the CDR3, taken from reference TRBV5-1 and TRBJ2-7): KAGVTQTPRYLIKTRGQQVTLSCSPISGHRSVSWYQQTPGQGLQFLFEYFSETQRNKGNFPGRFSGRQFSNSRSEMNVSTLELGDSALYLCASSHGGPTYEQYFGPGTRLTVT.

The chain couples TRBV5-4 to TRBJ1-5; 8 bases align to TRBD1. Germline lookup yields CDR1 SGHNT and CDR2 YYREEE (reference sequence). CDR3 length equals 15 residues. The junction had 7 bases not matched to a gene; V was cut back by 0 bases and J by 8 bases. CDR3 sequence: CASSLGTGLGEPQHF. Written as DNA, the CDR3 is TGTGCCAGCAGCTTGGGGACAGGGTTAGGTGAGCCCCAGCATTTT.

This chain uses TRBV6-1 with TRBJ2-1, with 7 bases that match TRBD1. V gave up 2 bases and J gave up 0 bases; unmatched junction bases: 7. Per the germline V gene, CDR1 is MNHNS and CDR2 is SASEGT. The CDR3 spans 17 residues. The CDR3 nucleotides read TGTGCCAGCAGTGAATTTCCGGGACAGCACTCCTACAATGAGCAGTTCTTC. Its translation is CASSEFPGQHSYNEQFF.

This clone showed up just once. This chain joins TRBV7-9 and TRBJ2-5; 9 bases match TRBD1. Germline assignment: CDR1 SEHNR and CDR2 FQNEAQ (reference sequence). The V and J ends lost 5 bases and 2 bases, in that order; junction bases with no gene match: 6. The CDR3 loop spans 15 amino acids. For the CDR3, the DNA is TGTGCCAGCAGCCCTCGGGACAGGGAGCAAGAGACCCAGTACTTC. It is translated as CASSPRDREQETQYF. Together with reference TRBV7-9 and TRBJ2-5, the CDR3 gives the full variable domain: DTGVSQNPRHKITKRGQNVTFRCDPISEHNRLYWYRQTLGQGPEFLTYFQNEAQLEKSRLLSDRFSAERPKGSFSTLEIQRTEQGDSAMYLCASSPRDREQETQYFGPGTRLLVL.

The genes are TRBV5-5 and TRBJ2-7; D is unresolved. The CDR3 runs to 13 residues. Germline CDR1 SGHKS, CDR2 YYEKEE (reference sequence). Trimming shortened V by 0 bases and J by 5 bases, and 9 bases separated the two germline ends. In DNA, the CDR3 is TGTGCCAGCAGCTTGGCCCCCCCGGACGAGCAGTACTTC. Its translation is CASSLAPPDEQYF.

The V call is TRBV28, the J call TRBJ2-1, with D maybe TRBD2 (6 bases). Trimming shortened V by 5 bases and J by 2 bases, and 10 bases separated the two germline ends. The CDR3 loop spans 14 amino acids. Germline CDR1 is MDHEN and CDR2 is SYDVKM. The DNA for the CDR3 is TGTGCCAGCAGTCGCGGGATCACCTACAATGAGCAGTTCTTC. This encodes CASSRGITYNEQFF.

The V gene is TRBV20-1, the J gene TRBJ2-3, with 9 bases matching TRBD2. Losses at the gene ends were 3 bases for V and 7 bases for J; bases not matched to a gene: 17. There are 17 residues in the CDR3. CDR1 is DFQATT and CDR2 is SNEGSKA in the germline V gene (reference sequence). The CDR3 sequence is CSASSSGRPGRDYTQYF. The CDR3 nucleotides are TGCAGTGCTAGTTCAAGCGGGAGGCCGGGAAGGGATTATACGCAGTATTTT.

The gene calls are TRBV24-1 and TRBJ2-3; 10 bases are a match to TRBD2. The CDR3 spans 16 residues. V was pared by 9 bases and J by 4 bases, with 12 bases of the junction left unmatched. The germline V gene encodes CDR1 KGHDR and CDR2 SFDVKD. The CDR3 nucleotides read TGTGCCACCCCGCCTCGGGTGCTAGCGGGAGCAGATACGCAGTATTTT. This codes for CATPPRVLAGADTQYF.

The chain employs TRBV28 and TRBJ2-7; TRBD2 might be the D (5 bases). The V end lost 3 bases, the J end lost 4 bases, and 10 bases lay between the germline ends. CDR3 length equals 13 residues. Germline loops: CDR1 MDHEN, CDR2 SYDVKM. CDR3 sequence reads: CASSFRDWYEQYF. The CDR3 bases are TGTGCCAGCAGTTTCCGGGATTGGTACGAGCAGTACTTC.

CDR3 sequence reads: CASSLDTQETQYF. The CDR3 nucleotides are TGCGCCAGCAGCTTGGACACCCAAGAGACCCAGTACTTC. The V and J genes are TRBV5-1 and TRBJ2-5; no firm D call. The V end was cut by 0 bases, the J end by 1 base, with 4 bases between. Germline CDR1 is SGHRS and CDR2 is YFSETQ. The CDR3 contains 13 residues.

CDR3 residues: CASSLDWRTAGYEQYF. The CDR3 DNA follows: TGTGCCAGCAGCTTAGATTGGCGGACCGCGGGGTACGAGCAGTACTTC. This sequence joins TRBV7-2 and TRBJ2-7; D perhaps matches TRBD2 (6 bases). Germline V lookup: CDR1 SGHTA, CDR2 FQGNSA. V shed 1 base and J shed 4 bases, with 17 bases lying between them. The CDR3 contains 16 residues. The full variable domain, its missing parts supplied by reference TRBV7-2 and TRBJ2-7, is GAGVSQSPSNKVTEKGKDVELRCDPISGHTALYWYRQSLGQGLEFLIYFQGNSAPDKSGLPSDRFSAERTGGSVSTLTIQRTQQEDSAVYLCASSLDWRTAGYEQYFGPGTRLTVT.

The chain is built from TRBV4-3 and TRBJ2-1; the D is unclear. Deletions cut 1 base from V and 0 bases from J, with 7 bases between. Germline V gene sequence: CDR1 LGHNA, CDR2 YSLEER. The CDR3 sequence is 15 residues long. The CDR3 sequence is CASSQAASSYNEQFF. The CDR3 DNA sequence: TGCGCCAGCAGCCAAGCGGCTAGCTCCTACAATGAGCAGTTCTTC.

The V call is TRBV21-1, the J call TRBJ2-3; TRBD2 was called by the table and not checked on the DNA. TRBV21-1 has pseudogene status. The CDR3 covers 17 residues. The CDR3 sequence is CASSKVASGPSTDTQYF. In DNA, the CDR3 is TGTGCCAGCAGCAAAGTCGCCAGCGGGCCTAGCACAGATACGCAGTATTTT.

Here the CDR3 reads CAISDRDGYTF. CDR3 nucleotides: TGTGCCATCAGCGACAGGGACGGCTACACCTTC. The chain employs TRBV10-3 and TRBJ1-2; 7 positions agree with TRBD1. The germline gives CDR1 ENHRY, CDR2 SYGVKD. V was pared by 6 bases and J by 8 bases, with 3 bases of the junction left unmatched. The CDR3 has 11 amino acids.

The CDR3 loop is CASSDPGFSTDTQYF. The CDR3 DNA sequence: TGCGCCAGCAGCGACCCAGGGTTTTCCACAGATACGCAGTATTTT. The chain joins TRBV5-1 to TRBJ2-3; D is possibly TRBD1 (5 bases). V dropped 4 bases and J dropped 2 bases, with 14 bases sitting between them. The germline CDR1 and CDR2 sequences are SGHRS and YFSETQ. The CDR3 extends over 15 amino acids.

V gene TRBV24-1 combines with J gene TRBJ2-3, with 9 bases lining up with TRBD2. Germline-derived CDR1 and CDR2 are KGHDR and SFDVKD. Unmatched junction bases numbered 24, after V lost 10 bases and J lost 2 bases. This CDR3 has 20 amino acids. CDR3 amino acids: CATNGSGVSGSEITTDTQYF. The CDR3 bases are TGTGCCACTAACGGCTCGGGGGTTAGCGGGAGTGAAATCACCACAGATACGCAGTATTTT.

In its sample, this clone was seen once. The CDR3 DNA sequence: TGTGCCAGCAGCCCTTGGCACGCTAGCACAGATACGCAGTATTTT. Translated, it gives CASSPWHASTDTQYF. The rearrangement uses TRBV7-9 and TRBJ2-3; no clear D gene. Germline V gives CDR1 SEHNR, CDR2 FQNEAQ (reference sequence). V was pared by 5 bases and J by 0 bases, with 12 bases between. The CDR3 has 15 residues. The complete variable domain, with remaining parts taken from reference TRBV7-9 and TRBJ2-3, reads DTGVSQNPRHKITKRGQNVTFRCDPISEHNRLYWYRQTLGQGPEFLTYFQNEAQLEKSRLLSDRFSAERPKGSFSTLEIQRTEQGDSAMYLCASSPWHASTDTQYFGPGTRLTVL.

This clone was observed once. The V gene is TRBV5-4, the J gene TRBJ2-1, with unresolved D. The CDR3 spans 15 residues. The germline V and J ends were trimmed by 2 bases and 0 bases, with 9 bases remaining between them. Germline values: CDR1 SGHNT, CDR2 YYREEE (reference sequence). The CDR3 loop is CASSLAQNSYNEQFF. Here the CDR3 DNA reads TGTGCCAGCAGCTTAGCGCAAAACTCCTACAATGAGCAGTTCTTC.

V usage is TRBV28 and J usage is TRBJ2-7; 9 nucleotides line up with TRBD1. The CDR3 is 16 residues long. The junction had 10 bases not matched to a gene; V was cut back by 4 bases and J by 3 bases. Germline lookup yields CDR1 MDHEN and CDR2 SYDVKM. The DNA for the CDR3 is TGTGCCAGCAGTTCAACATCCGGGACAGGGTTCTACGAGCAGTACTTC. Translation gives CASSSTSGTGFYEQYF. The variable domain in full, with the rest retrieved from reference TRBV28 and TRBJ2-7, is DVKVTQSSRYLVKRTGEKVFLECVQDMDHENMFWYRQDPGLGLRLIYFSYDVKMKEKGDIPEGYSVSREKKERFSLILESASTNQTSMYLCASSSTSGTGFYEQYFGPGTRLTVT.

The CDR3 spells CASKKQGGGNQPQHF. CDR3 DNA: TGTGCCAGCAAAAAACAGGGTGGAGGCAATCAGCCCCAGCATTTT. The rearrangement uses TRBV2 and TRBJ1-5; D possibly corresponds to TRBD1 (6 bases). The CDR3 contains 15 residues. V was clipped by 7 bases and J by 2 bases, with 15 bases between them. CDR1 and CDR2 (germline): SNHLY, FYNNEI.

This CDR3 is CASSQDSGRLQFF. The CDR3 coding sequence is TGTGCCAGCAGCCAAGACAGCGGGAGGCTTCAGTTCTTC. V usage is TRBV3-1 (or the pseudogene TRBV3-2) and J usage is TRBJ2-1; 9 nucleotides match TRBD2. The V segment lost 0 bases and the J segment 13 bases; nucleotides outside the gene matches: 4. Germline CDR1 is LGHDT and CDR2 is YNNKEL (reference sequence). The CDR3 has 13 amino acids.

The chain joins TRBV6-5 to TRBJ2-2; possible D gene TRBD1, 6 bases. The germline V and J ends were trimmed by 6 bases and 1 base, with 12 bases remaining between them. This CDR3 comprises 15 residues. Germline values: CDR1 MNHEY, CDR2 SVGAGI. The CDR3 region is CASRTGTLNTGELFF. The CDR3 coding sequence is TGTGCCAGCAGAACCGGGACATTGAACACCGGGGAGCTGTTTTTT.

J is TRBJ2-1 and V is TRBV5-1, with 7 bases aligning to TRBD1. V shed 4 bases, J shed 5 bases, and the junction held 6 bases outside the gene matches. Per the germline V gene, CDR1 is SGHRS and CDR2 is YFSETQ. The CDR3 has 14 amino acids. CDR3 bases: TGCGCCAGCAGCCGAGGACAGGTCAACAATGAGCAGTTCTTC. Its translation is CASSRGQVNNEQFF. Based on the CDR3 plus reference TRBV5-1 and TRBJ2-1, the full variable domain is KAGVTQTPRYLIKTRGQQVTLSCSPISGHRSVSWYQQTPGQGLQFLFEYFSETQRNKGNFPGRFSGRQFSNSRSEMNVSTLELGDSALYLCASSRGQVNNEQFFGPGTRLTVL.

This chain connects TRBV7-3 to TRBJ2-2; unclear D gene. CDR3 size: 13 residues. Deletions cut 3 bases from V and 6 bases from J, with 8 bases between. Germline CDR1 and CDR2: SGHTA and FQGTGA. In nucleotides, the CDR3 is TGTGCCAGCAGCTTTTATTTTCCCGGGGAGCTGTTTTTT. Translation gives CASSFYFPGELFF.

The V gene is TRBV7-9, the J gene TRBJ1-5; possibly TRBD1 for D (6 bases). The V gene lost 2 bases and the J gene lost 1 base, with 9 bases spanning the gap. The germline V gene has CDR1 SEHNR and CDR2 FQNEAQ (reference sequence). The CDR3 loop spans 15 amino acids. As DNA, the CDR3 is TGTGCCAGCAGCTTATCTCAGGGGAGCAATCAGCCCCAGCATTTT. Amino acid sequence: CASSLSQGSNQPQHF.

This clone has a single count. This rearrangement joins TRBV28 to TRBJ2-3; D remains ambiguous. This CDR3 is 12 amino acids long. Germline CDR1 and CDR2: MDHEN and SYDVKM. V gave up 5 bases and J gave up 3 bases, with 6 bases separating them. CDR3 sequence reads: CASSTPTDTQYF. The CDR3 DNA reads TGTGCCAGCAGTACACCTACAGATACGCAGTATTTT.

This chain links TRBV20-1 with TRBJ1-2, with D perhaps matching TRBD1 (6 bases). This CDR3 is built from 16 residues. The germline gives CDR1 DFQATT, CDR2 SNEGSKA (reference sequence). V was clipped by 3 bases and J by 0 bases, with 17 bases between them. The CDR3 protein is CSASRWTGGANYGYTF. As DNA, the CDR3 is TGCAGTGCTAGTAGGTGGACGGGGGGCGCTAACTATGGCTACACCTTC.

The gene calls are TRBV5-1 and TRBJ2-4; 7 bases are shared with TRBD1. The length of the CDR3 is 15 residues. Trimming took 2 bases from V and 6 from J; bases not matched to a gene: 8. The germline V gene has CDR1 SGHRS and CDR2 YFSETQ. The CDR3 sequence: CASSFAGTEGNIQYF. The CDR3 nucleotides are TGCGCCAGCAGCTTCGCCGGGACAGAAGGAAACATTCAGTACTTC.

J is TRBJ1-2 and V is TRBV5-1; weak D call: TRBD1 (5 bases). Germline loops: CDR1 SGHRS, CDR2 YFSETQ. The CDR3 sequence is 13 residues long. Trimming took 0 bases from V and 6 from J, leaving 9 bases between them. Here the CDR3 reads CASSLERGDGYTF. The CDR3 nucleotides are TGCGCCAGCAGCTTGGAAAGGGGTGATGGCTACACCTTC.

The chain combines TRBV6-5 with TRBJ2-3; 13 nucleotides match TRBD2. The V gene end was trimmed by 4 bases and the J gene end by 2 bases; junction bases not matched to a gene: 3. The CDR3 spans 16 residues. The V gene's germline CDR1 is MNHEY and CDR2 SVGAGI. The CDR3 nucleotides are TGTGCCAGCAGTTTGGGGACTAGCGGGGTCACAGATACGCAGTATTTT. Protein: CASSLGTSGVTDTQYF.

V is TRBV5-1 and J is TRBJ2-7; the D is unclear. This CDR3 spans 13 amino acids. V was cut by 0 bases and J by 2 bases, with 6 bases left in between. The V gene's germline CDR1 is SGHRS and CDR2 YFSETQ. The CDR3 DNA reads TGCGCCAGCAGCTTGGACACTACCTACGAGCAGTACTTC. The encoded protein is CASSLDTTYEQYF.